This entry lists 27 T cell receptor beta chains sequenced from one sample in a study of blood T cell repertoires in COVID-19. Profiling relied on immunoSEQ multiplex PCR, and the TCRdb table lists in-frame clones only, not all of them. The repertoire holds more than 400,000 clones, with 70% to 90% as singletons. Sequenced sample: peripheral blood. Receptors were obtained from a human donor in a cohort sampled during active COVID-19.

This clone was seen only a few times. The chain is built from TRBV29-1 and TRBJ1-2, with 8 bases aligning to TRBD1. This CDR3 comprises 15 residues. Germline V gene sequence: CDR1 SQVTM, CDR2 ANQGSEA. With 6 bases clipped from V and 1 base from J, the junction kept 10 bases outside the gene matches. The CDR3: CSVVIQGGGNYGYTF. The CDR3 DNA reads TGCAGCGTCGTAATACAGGGGGGAGGTAACTATGGCTACACCTTC.

The V gene is TRBV2, the J gene TRBJ1-1, with D possibly TRBD1 on 6 matching bases. In germline, CDR1 is SNHLY, CDR2 FYNNEI. V lost 5 bases and J lost 0, with 10 bases in between. CDR3 length: 14 residues. In DNA, the CDR3 is TGTGCCAGCAGTCCAGGGGACCTGAACACTGAAGCTTTCTTT. This gives the protein CASSPGDLNTEAFF.

The J gene is TRBJ1-1, the V gene TRBV3-1 (or the pseudogene TRBV3-2), with D possibly matching TRBD1 (5 bases). CDR3 length: 14 residues. CDR1 is LGHDT and CDR2 is YNNKEL in the germline V gene (reference sequence). Trimming shortened V by 3 bases and J by 1 base, and 9 bases separated the two germline ends. CDR3 region: CASSHRGENTEAFF. CDR3 DNA: TGTGCCAGCAGCCATCGGGGGGAGAACACTGAAGCTTTCTTT.

The gene calls are TRBV5-1 and TRBJ1-3, with D perhaps TRBD1 (6 bases). The CDR3 length is 15 residues. V was pared by 6 bases and J by 1 base, with 14 bases between. The germline V gene encodes CDR1 SGHRS and CDR2 YFSETQ. CDR3 sequence (DNA): TGCGCCAGCAAGGCCTCACAGGGATCTGGAAACACCATATATTTT. This translates into CASKASQGSGNTIYF.

The V and J genes are TRBV2 and TRBJ1-2, with D unresolved. The CDR3 spans 14 residues. Trimming shortened V by 7 bases and J by 8 bases, and 20 bases separated the two germline ends. Germline lookup yields CDR1 SNHLY and CDR2 FYNNEI. In DNA, the CDR3 is TGTGCCAGCAAACGGGATGCGGGAGGGAAGGGCTACACCTTC. This sequence encodes CASKRDAGGKGYTF.

The genes are TRBV4-1 and TRBJ2-1; TRBD2 matches at 7 bases. CDR3 size: 17 residues. The germline V gene encodes CDR1 MGHRA and CDR2 YSYEKL. Unmatched junction bases numbered 12, after V lost 3 bases and J lost 4 bases. The CDR3 DNA is TGCGCCAGCAGCCACTCTGGGGGGGAGCGGATTTACAATGAGCAGTTCTTC. It codes for CASSHSGGERIYNEQFF.

V and J are TRBV5-1 and TRBJ1-4; 10 bases map to TRBD1. CDR3 length: 15 amino acids. The ends lost 4 bases at V and 7 bases at J; junction bases unmatched: 7. Germline V gives CDR1 SGHRS, CDR2 YFSETQ. The DNA of the CDR3 is TGCGCCAGCAGCCCCGGACAGGGGGTGGGTGAAAAACTGTTTTTT. It encodes CASSPGQGVGEKLFF.

The rearrangement joins TRBV11-2 to TRBJ2-3; D possibly corresponds to TRBD2 (6 bases). The CDR3 runs 16 residues. V lost 0 bases to trimming and J lost 0 bases, with 10 bases between them. CDR1 is SGHAT and CDR2 is FQNNGV in the germline V gene. The CDR3 protein is CASSLDLGGSTDTQYF. Here the CDR3 DNA reads TGTGCCAGCAGCTTAGATTTGGGGGGAAGCACAGATACGCAGTATTTT.

The chain links TRBV18 to TRBJ2-6, with D unclear. The CDR3 totals 18 residues. CDR1 and CDR2 (germline): KGHSH, LQKENI. Trimming cost V 2 bases and J 0 bases, with 14 bases left between them. The DNA of the CDR3 is TGTGCCAGCTCACCAATAGAGAGTCCTAGCTCTGGGGCCAACGTCCTGACTTTC. It is translated as CASSPIESPSSGANVLTF.

The rearrangement links TRBV11-2 to TRBJ2-1; 10 nucleotides agree with TRBD1. The CDR3 length is 16 residues. V trimming: 5 bases; J trimming: 4 bases; junction bases outside the gene matches: 8. Germline lookup yields CDR1 SGHAT and CDR2 FQNNGV. This CDR3 reads CASSQTVGQGYNEQFF. The DNA of the CDR3 is TGTGCCAGCAGCCAAACGGTGGGACAGGGGTACAATGAGCAGTTCTTC.

The CDR3 bases are TGTGCCACCAGTGACCCCGGACTAGCGGGGGGTAGCACAGATACGCAGTATTTT. Amino acid sequence: CATSDPGLAGGSTDTQYF. The chain uses TRBV24-1 and TRBJ2-3; TRBD2 matches 14 bases. The CDR3 extends over 18 amino acids. V lost 4 bases, J lost 0 bases, and 5 bases stayed unmatched. Germline CDR1 reads KGHDR; CDR2 reads SFDVKD.

With respect to this clone: One end of the junction does not line up with germline, which may come from a read error. V usage is TRBV28 and J usage is TRBJ2-7; a possible D gene is TRBD2 (5 bases). CDR1 MDHEN and CDR2 SYDVKM come from the germline V gene. CDR3 length: 14 residues. CDR3: CASTGSDGSYEQYF. The CDR3 DNA is TGTGCCAGCACGGGGTCGGACGGATCCTACGAACAGTACTTC.

The J gene is TRBJ1-5, the V gene TRBV2, with D unresolved. The CDR3 contains 14 residues. The V gene lost 6 bases and the J gene lost 4 bases, with 13 bases spanning the gap. Germline V lookup: CDR1 SNHLY, CDR2 FYNNEI. In nucleotides, the CDR3 is TGTGCCAGCAGCGCCGCTTGGGCGAATCAGCCCCAGCATTTT. This translates into CASSAAWANQPQHF.

This chain links TRBV11-2 with TRBJ1-4; 7 bases fit TRBD1. V was clipped by 5 bases and J by 6 bases; unmatched bases: 6. Germline V gene lookup returns CDR1 SGHAT and CDR2 FQNNGV. This CDR3 comprises 14 residues. CDR3 loop: CASSITGVDEKLFF. The DNA for the CDR3 is TGTGCCAGCAGCATCACAGGGGTAGATGAAAAACTGTTTTTT.

The rearrangement uses TRBV7-9 and TRBJ1-3, with TRBD1 identical over 8 bases. This CDR3 is built from 13 residues. Germline trimming cut 5 bases from V and 7 bases from J; bases unmatched to any gene: 4. Germline V lookup: CDR1 SEHNR, CDR2 FQNEAQ (reference sequence). CDR3 nucleotide sequence: TGTGCCAGCAGCGACTCAGGGGGCAACACCATATATTTT. This encodes CASSDSGGNTIYF.

The chain has TRBV24-1 and TRBJ2-2; the match to TRBD1 covers 7 bases. The V gene's germline CDR1 is KGHDR and CDR2 SFDVKD. The CDR3 extends over 14 amino acids. The ends lost 7 bases at V and 10 bases at J; junction bases unmatched: 11. CDR3 in DNA: TGTGCCACCAGAGACCGACAGGGTAAGGAGGAGCTGTTTTTT. This encodes CATRDRQGKEELFF.

The chain links TRBV19 to TRBJ1-5, with TRBD1 matching 8 bases. The CDR3 covers 12 residues. The germline CDR1 and CDR2 sequences are LNHDA and SQIVND (reference sequence). The J segment lost 14 bases and the V segment lost 5 bases, leaving 8 bases of the junction unmatched. The CDR3 loop is CASSSRTGTKHF. The CDR3 region has the DNA TGTGCCAGTAGTTCCCGGACAGGGACCAAGCATTTT.

This clone was seen just once. Here the CDR3 DNA reads TGTGCCAGCAGCTTGACAGCGGGAGGGATTGAGACCCAGTACTTC. It encodes CASSLTAGGIETQYF. This chain connects TRBV11-2 to TRBJ2-5; TRBD2 matches at 10 bases. The CDR3 sequence is 15 residues long. V lost 3 bases and J lost 5; bases outside the gene matches: 6. Germline loops: CDR1 SGHAT, CDR2 FQNNGV.

The J gene is TRBJ2-7, the V gene TRBV19; TRBD2 might be the D (6 bases). Per the germline V gene, CDR1 is LNHDA and CDR2 is SQIVND (reference sequence). V lost 4 bases and J 6 bases, leaving 13 bases between the germline ends. The CDR3 is 13 amino acids. The CDR3 sequence: CASSTSGVREQYF. The CDR3 DNA is TGTGCCAGTAGTACATCGGGGGTTCGCGAGCAGTACTTC.

The chain joins TRBV7-8 to TRBJ1-6; D remains ambiguous. Germline CDR1 reads SGHVS; CDR2 reads FQNEAQ. The CDR3 is made up of 15 amino acids. The ends were cut back, 1 base at V and 5 bases at J, with 9 bases in the middle. CDR3 sequence: CASSLVVEDNSPLHF. The CDR3 DNA sequence: TGTGCCAGCAGCTTAGTCGTAGAAGATAATTCACCCCTCCACTTT.

The rearrangement uses TRBV10-3 and TRBJ2-5, with 7 bases lining up with TRBD1. The length of the CDR3 is 13 residues. After removal of 6 bases from V and 3 bases from J, the junction contained 4 bases not matched to a gene. Germline V gene lookup returns CDR1 ENHRY and CDR2 SYGVKD. This CDR3 is CAIRATGEETQYF. As DNA, the CDR3 is TGTGCCATCAGGGCTACAGGGGAAGAGACCCAGTACTTC.

The genes are TRBV7-9 and TRBJ2-7; 11 nucleotides line up with TRBD1. The CDR3 is 15 residues long. V lost 4 bases to trimming and J lost 6 bases; unmatched junction nucleotides: 8. Germline V gene data show CDR1 as SEHNR and CDR2 as FQNEAQ (reference sequence). The CDR3 protein is CASSSPRTGGAEQYF. The CDR3 region has the DNA TGTGCCAGCAGCTCCCCCCGGACAGGGGGCGCCGAGCAGTACTTC.

CDR3 nucleotides: TGTGCCAGTAGTTTCCAGCGGGGCCAAGAGACCCAGTACTTC. The encoded protein is CASSFQRGQETQYF. The genes are TRBV19 and TRBJ2-5, with 7 bases that match TRBD2. V gave up 5 bases and J gave up 1 base; unmatched junction bases: 4. Germline V lookup: CDR1 LNHDA, CDR2 SQIVND (reference sequence). The CDR3 extends over 14 amino acids.

On this clone itself: Additional DNA sequences in this sample encode the identical CDR3. V is TRBV5-6 and J is TRBJ2-1; 13 bases are a match to TRBD2. CDR1 is SGHDT and CDR2 is YYEEEE in the germline V gene. The CDR3 runs to 15 residues. V dropped 2 bases and J dropped 8; count of bases not matched to a gene: 4. CDR3 DNA sequence: TGTGCCAGCAGCTTACGGACTAGCGGGAGAGATGAGCAGTTCTTC. Amino acid sequence: CASSLRTSGRDEQFF.

The J gene is TRBJ2-5, the V gene TRBV19; 9 nucleotides match TRBD2. CDR1 LNHDA and CDR2 SQIVND come from the germline V gene (reference sequence). J lost 4 bases, V lost 4 bases, and 1 base had no gene match. The CDR3 runs 13 residues. The CDR3 DNA reads TGTGCCAGTAGTAAACTAGCGGGAGAGACCCAGTACTTC. Its protein is CASSKLAGETQYF.

V and J are TRBV2 and TRBJ1-2; D is perhaps TRBD1 (5 bases). The germline V and J ends were trimmed by 8 bases and 8 bases, with 15 bases remaining between them. The germline gives CDR1 SNHLY, CDR2 FYNNEI. There are 12 residues in the CDR3. The CDR3 DNA reads as TGTGCCAGCCTGATGGGGGGTTGGGGCTACACCTTC. Amino acid sequence: CASLMGGWGYTF.

The chain carries TRBV19 and TRBJ1-2, with D hard to call. V lost 5 bases to trimming and J lost 4 bases, with 17 bases between them. There are 15 residues in the CDR3. Per germline, CDR1 LNHDA and CDR2 SQIVND (reference sequence). The CDR3 sequence: CASSPQYGPGYGYTF. CDR3 DNA: TGTGCCAGTAGTCCCCAGTATGGCCCGGGCTATGGCTACACCTTC.